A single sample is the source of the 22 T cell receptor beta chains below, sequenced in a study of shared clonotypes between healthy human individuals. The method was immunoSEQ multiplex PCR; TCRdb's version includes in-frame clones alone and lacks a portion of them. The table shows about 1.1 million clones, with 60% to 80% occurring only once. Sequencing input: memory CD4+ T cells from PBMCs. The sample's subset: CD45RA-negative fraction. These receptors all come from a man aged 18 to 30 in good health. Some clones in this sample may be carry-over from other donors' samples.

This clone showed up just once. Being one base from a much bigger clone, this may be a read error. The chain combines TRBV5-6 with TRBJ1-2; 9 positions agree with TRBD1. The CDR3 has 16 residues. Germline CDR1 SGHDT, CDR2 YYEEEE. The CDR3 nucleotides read TGTGCCAGCAGCTGGGATGGACAGGGGACAAACTATGGCCACACCTTC. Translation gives CASSWDGQGTNYGHTF.

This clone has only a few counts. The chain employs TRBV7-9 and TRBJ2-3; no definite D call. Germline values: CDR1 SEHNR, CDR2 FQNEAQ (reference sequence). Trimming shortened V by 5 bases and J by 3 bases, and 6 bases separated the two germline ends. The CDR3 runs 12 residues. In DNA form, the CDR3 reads TGTGCCAGCAGCGCCGGGACAGATACGCAGTATTTT. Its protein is CASSAGTDTQYF.

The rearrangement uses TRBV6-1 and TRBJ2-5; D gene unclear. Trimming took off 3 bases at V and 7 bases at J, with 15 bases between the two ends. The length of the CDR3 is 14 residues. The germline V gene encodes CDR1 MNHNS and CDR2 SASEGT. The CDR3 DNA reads TGTGCCAGCAGTGATGGGCCTGTCCCCGGGACCCAGTACTTC. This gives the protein CASSDGPVPGTQYF.

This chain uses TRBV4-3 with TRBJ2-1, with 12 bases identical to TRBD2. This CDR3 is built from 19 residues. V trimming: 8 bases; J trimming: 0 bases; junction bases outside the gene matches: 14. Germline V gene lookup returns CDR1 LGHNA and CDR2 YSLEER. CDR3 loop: CASSQLAGGPLSSYNEQFF. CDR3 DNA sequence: TGCGCCAGCTCCCAACTAGCGGGAGGACCTCTTAGCTCCTACAATGAGCAGTTCTTC.

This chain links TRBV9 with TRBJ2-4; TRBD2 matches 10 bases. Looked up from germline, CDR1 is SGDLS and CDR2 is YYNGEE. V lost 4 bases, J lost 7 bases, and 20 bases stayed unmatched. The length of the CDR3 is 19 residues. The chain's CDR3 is CASSPYHGAGGPLGNIQYF. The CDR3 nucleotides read TGTGCCAGCAGCCCATATCATGGAGCGGGAGGGCCATTGGGGAACATTCAGTACTTC. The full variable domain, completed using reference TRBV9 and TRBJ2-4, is DSGVTQTPKHLITATGQRVTLRCSPRSGDLSVYWYQQSLDQGLQFLIQYYNGEERAKGNILERFSAQQFPDLHSELNLSSLELGDSALYFCASSPYHGAGGPLGNIQYFGAGTRLSVL.

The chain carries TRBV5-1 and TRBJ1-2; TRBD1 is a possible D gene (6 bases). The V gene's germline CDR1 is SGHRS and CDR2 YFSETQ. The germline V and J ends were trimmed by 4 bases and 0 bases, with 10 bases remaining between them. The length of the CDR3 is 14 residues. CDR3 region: CASSADRPNYGYTF. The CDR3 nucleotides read TGCGCCAGCAGCGCGGACAGACCTAACTATGGCTACACCTTC. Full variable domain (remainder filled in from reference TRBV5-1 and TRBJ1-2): KAGVTQTPRYLIKTRGQQVTLSCSPISGHRSVSWYQQTPGQGLQFLFEYFSETQRNKGNFPGRFSGRQFSNSRSEMNVSTLELGDSALYLCASSADRPNYGYTFGSGTRLTVV.

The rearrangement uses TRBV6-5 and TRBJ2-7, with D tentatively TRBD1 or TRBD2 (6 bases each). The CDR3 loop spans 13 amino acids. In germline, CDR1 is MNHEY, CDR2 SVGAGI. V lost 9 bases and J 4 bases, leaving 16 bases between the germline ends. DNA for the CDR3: TGTGCCAGTACAGGGACCGGGGGATACGAGCAGTACTTC. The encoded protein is CASTGTGGYEQYF.

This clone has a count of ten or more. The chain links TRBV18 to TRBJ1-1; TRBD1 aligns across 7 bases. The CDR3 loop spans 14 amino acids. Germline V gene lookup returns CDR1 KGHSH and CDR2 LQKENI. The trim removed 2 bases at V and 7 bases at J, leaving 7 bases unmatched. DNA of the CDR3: TGTGCCAGCTCACCAAATCGACAGGGATTTGAAGCTTTCTTT. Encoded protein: CASSPNRQGFEAFF.

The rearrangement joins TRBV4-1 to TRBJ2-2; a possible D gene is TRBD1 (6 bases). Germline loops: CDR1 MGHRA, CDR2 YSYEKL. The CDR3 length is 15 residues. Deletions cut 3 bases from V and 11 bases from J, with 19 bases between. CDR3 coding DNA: TGCGCCAGCAGCCAGGACCGGACAGCCTTTCCCGAGCTGTTTTTT. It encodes CASSQDRTAFPELFF.

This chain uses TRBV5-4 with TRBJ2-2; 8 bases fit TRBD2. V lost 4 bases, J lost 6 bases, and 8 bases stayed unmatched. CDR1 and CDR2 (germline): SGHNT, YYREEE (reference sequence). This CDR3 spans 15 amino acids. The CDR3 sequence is CASSIGTSEAGELFF. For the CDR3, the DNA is TGTGCCAGCAGCATCGGGACTAGTGAAGCCGGGGAGCTGTTTTTT.

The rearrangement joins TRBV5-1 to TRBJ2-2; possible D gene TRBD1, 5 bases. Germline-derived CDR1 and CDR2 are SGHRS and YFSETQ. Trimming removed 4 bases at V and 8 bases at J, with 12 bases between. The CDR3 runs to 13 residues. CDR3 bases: TGCGCCAGCAGCGTCGACAGTACGGGGGAGCTGTTTTTT. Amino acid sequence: CASSVDSTGELFF. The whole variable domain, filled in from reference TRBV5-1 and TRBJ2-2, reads KAGVTQTPRYLIKTRGQQVTLSCSPISGHRSVSWYQQTPGQGLQFLFEYFSETQRNKGNFPGRFSGRQFSNSRSEMNVSTLELGDSALYLCASSVDSTGELFFGEGSRLTVL.

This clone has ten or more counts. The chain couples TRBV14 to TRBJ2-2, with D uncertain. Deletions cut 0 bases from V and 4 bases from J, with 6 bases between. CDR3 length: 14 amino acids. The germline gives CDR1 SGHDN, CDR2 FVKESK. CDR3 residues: CASSQDLGTGELFF. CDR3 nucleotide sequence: TGTGCCAGCAGCCAAGATCTCGGCACCGGGGAGCTGTTTTTT.

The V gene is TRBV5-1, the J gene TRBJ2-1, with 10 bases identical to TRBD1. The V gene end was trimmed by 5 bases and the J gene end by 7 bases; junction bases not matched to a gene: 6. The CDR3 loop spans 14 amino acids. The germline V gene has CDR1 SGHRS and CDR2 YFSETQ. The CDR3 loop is CASRPVDRGNEQFF. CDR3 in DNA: TGCGCCAGCAGACCGGTGGACAGGGGGAATGAGCAGTTCTTC.

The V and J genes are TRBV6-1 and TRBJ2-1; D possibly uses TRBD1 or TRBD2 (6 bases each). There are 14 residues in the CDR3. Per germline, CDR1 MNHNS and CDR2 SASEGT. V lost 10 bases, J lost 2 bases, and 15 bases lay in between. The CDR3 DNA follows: TGTGCCACTAAGGAGGGGGATGCCTACAATGAGCAGTTCTTC. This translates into CATKEGDAYNEQFF.

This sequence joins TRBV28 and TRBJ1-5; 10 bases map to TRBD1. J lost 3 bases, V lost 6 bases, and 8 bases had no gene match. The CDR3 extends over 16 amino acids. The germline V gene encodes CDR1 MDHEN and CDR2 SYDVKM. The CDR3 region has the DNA TGTGCCAGCAGCCGCTCCGGGACAGGGGTCAATCAGCCCCAGCATTTT. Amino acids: CASSRSGTGVNQPQHF.

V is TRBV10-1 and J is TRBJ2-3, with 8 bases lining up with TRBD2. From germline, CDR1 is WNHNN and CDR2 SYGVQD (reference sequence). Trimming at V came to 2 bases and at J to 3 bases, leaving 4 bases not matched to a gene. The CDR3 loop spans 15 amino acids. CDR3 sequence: CASSEQLADTDTQYF. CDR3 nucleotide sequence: TGCGCCAGCAGTGAGCAACTAGCGGATACAGATACGCAGTATTTT.

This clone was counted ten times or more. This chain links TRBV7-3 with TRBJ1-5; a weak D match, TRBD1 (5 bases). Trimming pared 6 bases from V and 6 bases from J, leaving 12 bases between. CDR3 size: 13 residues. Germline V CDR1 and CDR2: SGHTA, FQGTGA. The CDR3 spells CASSQGAGQPQHF. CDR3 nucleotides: TGTGCCAGCAGTCAAGGGGCAGGTCAGCCCCAGCATTTT.

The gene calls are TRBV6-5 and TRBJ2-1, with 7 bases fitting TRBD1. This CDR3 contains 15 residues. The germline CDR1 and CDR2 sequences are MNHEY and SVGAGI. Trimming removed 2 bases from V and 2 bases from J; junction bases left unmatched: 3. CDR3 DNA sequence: TGTGCCAGCAGTTACGACAGGGCCCCCTACAATGAGCAGTTCTTC. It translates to CASSYDRAPYNEQFF.

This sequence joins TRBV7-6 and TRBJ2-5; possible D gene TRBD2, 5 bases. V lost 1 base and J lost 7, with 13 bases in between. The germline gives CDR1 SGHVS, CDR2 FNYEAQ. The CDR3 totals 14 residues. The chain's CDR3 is CASSLGRTGGTQYF. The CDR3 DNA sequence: TGTGCCAGCAGCTTAGGAAGGACTGGAGGGACCCAGTACTTC.

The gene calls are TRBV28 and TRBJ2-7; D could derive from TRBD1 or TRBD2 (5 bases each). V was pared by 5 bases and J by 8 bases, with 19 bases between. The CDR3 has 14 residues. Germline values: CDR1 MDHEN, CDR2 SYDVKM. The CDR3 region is CASSIGTPLRQQYF. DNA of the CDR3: TGTGCCAGCAGTATCGGGACCCCGCTTCGCCAGCAGTACTTC.

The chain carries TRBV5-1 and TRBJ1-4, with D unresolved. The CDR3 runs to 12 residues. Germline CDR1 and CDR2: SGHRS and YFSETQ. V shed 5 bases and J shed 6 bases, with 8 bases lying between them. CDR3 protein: CASRVSDEKLFF. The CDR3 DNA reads TGCGCCAGCAGAGTCTCGGATGAAAAACTGTTTTTT.

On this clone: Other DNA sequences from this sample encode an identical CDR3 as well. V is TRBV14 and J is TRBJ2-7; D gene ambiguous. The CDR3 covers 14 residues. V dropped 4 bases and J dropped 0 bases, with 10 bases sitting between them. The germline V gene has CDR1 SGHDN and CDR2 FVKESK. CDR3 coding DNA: TGTGCCAGCAGCCTGCAGAGGCACTCCTACGAGCAGTACTTC. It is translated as CASSLQRHSYEQYF.